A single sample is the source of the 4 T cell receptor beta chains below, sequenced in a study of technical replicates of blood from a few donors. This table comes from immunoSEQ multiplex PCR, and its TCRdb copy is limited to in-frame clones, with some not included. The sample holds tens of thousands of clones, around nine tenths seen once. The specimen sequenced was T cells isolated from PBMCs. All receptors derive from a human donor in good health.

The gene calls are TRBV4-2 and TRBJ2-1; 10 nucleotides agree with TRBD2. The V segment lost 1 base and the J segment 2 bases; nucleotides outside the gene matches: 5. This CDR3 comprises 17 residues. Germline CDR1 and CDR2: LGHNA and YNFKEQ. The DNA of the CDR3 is TGTGCCAGCAGCCAAGCTAGCGGGAGTGGAACCTACAATGAGCAGTTCTTC. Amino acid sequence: CASSQASGSGTYNEQFF.

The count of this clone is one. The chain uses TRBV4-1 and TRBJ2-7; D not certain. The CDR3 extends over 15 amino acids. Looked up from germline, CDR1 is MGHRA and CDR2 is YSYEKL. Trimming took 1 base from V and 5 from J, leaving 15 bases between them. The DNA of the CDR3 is TGCGCCAGCAGCCAAGTCCTCCGTTCGGGTAACGAGCAGTACTTC. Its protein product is CASSQVLRSGNEQYF.

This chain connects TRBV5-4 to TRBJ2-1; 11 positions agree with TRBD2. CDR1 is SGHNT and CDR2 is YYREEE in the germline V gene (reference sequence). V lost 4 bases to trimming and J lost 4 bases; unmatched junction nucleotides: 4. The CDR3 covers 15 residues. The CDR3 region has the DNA TGTGCCAGCAGCCCGACTAGCGGGACTTACAATGAGCAGTTCTTC. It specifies CASSPTSGTYNEQFF.

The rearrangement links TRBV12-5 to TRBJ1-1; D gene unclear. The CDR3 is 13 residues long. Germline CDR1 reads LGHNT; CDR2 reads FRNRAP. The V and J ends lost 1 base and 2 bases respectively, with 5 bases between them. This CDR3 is CASGLATNTEAFF. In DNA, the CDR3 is TGTGCTAGTGGTTTGGCAACAAACACTGAAGCTTTCTTT.